A selection of T cell receptor beta chains follows, all from one sample in a study of blood T cell repertoires in COVID-19. This table comes from immunoSEQ multiplex PCR, and its TCRdb copy is limited to in-frame clones, with some not included. The sample carries 180,000 or so clones, approximately 86% recorded once. Material for sequencing was peripheral blood. These receptors came from a woman aged 25-40 years with active or convalescent COVID-19. The CDR3 runs from the conserved cysteine through the conserved F or W. The D gene is left open where the match is weak. Expanded clones get a size class; other rows say once, few or many, or leave the size out.

CDR3 DNA: TGTGCCAGCAGTTTCTCCGGGTACGGCTACACCTTC
CDR3 protein: CASSFSGYGYTF
clone size: NA
J gene: TRBJ1-2
V gene: TRBV12-3/TRBV12-4
D gene: NA

CDR3 DNA: TGCAGTGCTAGTACTAGCTCCTACAATGAGCAGTTCTTC
CDR3 protein: CSASTSSYNEQFF
clone size: once
J gene: TRBJ2-1
V gene: TRBV20-1
D gene: NA

CDR3 DNA: TGTGCCAGTTCTACAGGGAGCTCCTATAATTCACCCCTCCACTTT
CDR3 protein: CASSTGSSYNSPLHF
clone size: NA
J gene: TRBJ1-6
V gene: TRBV19
D gene: NA

CDR3 DNA: TGTGCCAGCGGGAAGGGGGTAGCGGGAGTAAACACAGATACGCAGTATTTT
CDR3 protein: CASGKGVAGVNTDTQYF
clone size: NA
J gene: TRBJ2-3
V gene: TRBV21-1
D gene: NA

CDR3 DNA: TGTGCCAGCAGCAGGTTAAATTCACCCCTCCACTTT
CDR3 protein: CASSRLNSPLHF
clone size: NA
J gene: TRBJ1-6
V gene: TRBV27
D gene: NA

CDR3 DNA: TGTGCCAGTAGTAGACAGGGGGCCCGGGGGAACACCGGGGAGCTGTTTTTT
CDR3 protein: CASSRQGARGNTGELFF
clone size: once
J gene: TRBJ2-2
V gene: TRBV19
D gene: TRBD1

CDR3 DNA: TGTGCCAGCAAGGCCGGGACTAGCCGCATGGGGGTGTTTTTT
CDR3 protein: CASKAGTSRMGVFF
clone size: NA
J gene: TRBJ2-2
V gene: TRBV6-5
D gene: TRBD2

CDR3 DNA: TGTGCCATCAGTGAACAGAATCAGCCCCAGCATTTT
CDR3 protein: CAISEQNQPQHF
clone size: NA
J gene: TRBJ1-5
V gene: TRBV10-3
D gene: NA

CDR3 DNA: TGTGCCAGCCGGGGAGGACTAGCGGGGGGGCACGGGGAGCAGTTCTTC
CDR3 protein: CASRGGLAGGHGEQFF
clone size: NA
J gene: TRBJ2-1
V gene: TRBV11-3
D gene: TRBD2

CDR3 DNA: TGTGCCAGCAGCTCAAACAGGGCAGCTTTCTTT
CDR3 protein: CASSSNRAAFF
clone size: NA
J gene: TRBJ1-1
V gene: TRBV28
D gene: NA

CDR3 DNA: TGCGCCAGCAGTGAACCCAGGGACACCTATAATTCACCCCTCCACTTT
CDR3 protein: CASSEPRDTYNSPLHF
clone size: NA
J gene: TRBJ1-6
V gene: TRBV10-2
D gene: NA

CDR3 DNA: TGTGCCAGCAGGTTGACGGGGGGTAGGGAGACCCAGTACTTC
CDR3 protein: CASRLTGGRETQYF
clone size: NA
J gene: TRBJ2-5
V gene: TRBV28
D gene: TRBD2

CDR3 DNA: TGCTCCGGCAGGGCCTCTGGAAACACCATATATTTT
CDR3 protein: CSGRASGNTIYF
clone size: NA
J gene: TRBJ1-3
V gene: TRBV29-1
D gene: NA

CDR3 DNA: TGTGCCAGCAGTTACTCTAGGGGGCGCAACACTGAAGCTTTCTTT
CDR3 protein: CASSYSRGRNTEAFF
clone size: NA
J gene: TRBJ1-1
V gene: TRBV6-5
D gene: TRBD1

CDR3 DNA: TGTGCCACCAGCCCAGGGGGCAATCAGCCCCAGCATTTT
CDR3 protein: CATSPGGNQPQHF
clone size: NA
J gene: TRBJ1-5
V gene: TRBV24-1
D gene: NA